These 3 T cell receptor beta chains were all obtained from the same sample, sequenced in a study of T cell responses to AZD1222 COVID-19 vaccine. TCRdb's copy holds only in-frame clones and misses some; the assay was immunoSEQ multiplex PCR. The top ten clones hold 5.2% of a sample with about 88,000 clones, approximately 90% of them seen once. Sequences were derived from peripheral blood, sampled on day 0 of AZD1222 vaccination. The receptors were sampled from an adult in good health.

The CDR3 sequence is CSVTPGSHPYEQYF. CDR3 DNA: TGCAGCGTGACCCCCGGCAGCCATCCCTACGAGCAGTACTTC. The J gene is TRBJ2-7, the V gene TRBV29-1; D unclear. V dropped 6 bases and J dropped 2 bases, with 17 bases sitting between them. The CDR3 is 14 residues long. Looked up from germline, CDR1 is SQVTM and CDR2 is ANQGSEA.

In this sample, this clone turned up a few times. For the CDR3, the DNA is TGTGCCAGCAGCAAAAGACAGGCCGGGGAGCTGTTTTTT. It specifies CASSKRQAGELFF. V is TRBV21-1 and J is TRBJ2-2; the table assigns TRBD1, which was not confirmed against the DNA. TRBV21-1 is labeled a pseudogene. The CDR3 has 13 residues.

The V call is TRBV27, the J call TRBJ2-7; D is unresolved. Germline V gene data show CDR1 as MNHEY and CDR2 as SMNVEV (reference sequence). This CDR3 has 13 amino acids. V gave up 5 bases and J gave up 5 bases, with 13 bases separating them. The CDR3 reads CASSPKRVHEQYF. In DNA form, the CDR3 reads TGTGCCAGCAGTCCCAAACGGGTCCACGAGCAGTACTTC.